The entry below describes one TCR beta chain. Antigen unknown. There were TCR beta CDR3 regions amplified from RNA transcripts. HTBI primers were the set used in a first-round RT-PCR of the TCR CDR3. TCRdb processed the multiplex PCR reads anew with MiXCR; each CDR3 protein has one entry. The table lists fewer than 600,000 distinct CDR3 sequences, about 15% of them singletons. The entry originates in a study of T cells in Graves' hyperthyroidism and ophthalmopathy. Overall study findings and caveats: Ophthalmopathy was predicted by the model a median of roughly 6.7 months ahead of onset.

In germline, CDR1 is LNHDA, CDR2 SQIVND (reference sequence). The CDR3 has 17 residues. V gave up 9 bases and J gave up 4 bases, with 25 bases separating them. This chain connects TRBV19 to TRBJ1-5; D gene unclear. The sequenced sample was blood. This sequence originates from a woman aged 18 to 35 with Graves' hyperthyroidism. CDR3 DNA sequence: TGTGCCAGCGTACCAAGCCAAAACTCCGGGGAAAATCAGCCCCAGCATTTT. Its translation: CASVPSQNSGENQPQHF.